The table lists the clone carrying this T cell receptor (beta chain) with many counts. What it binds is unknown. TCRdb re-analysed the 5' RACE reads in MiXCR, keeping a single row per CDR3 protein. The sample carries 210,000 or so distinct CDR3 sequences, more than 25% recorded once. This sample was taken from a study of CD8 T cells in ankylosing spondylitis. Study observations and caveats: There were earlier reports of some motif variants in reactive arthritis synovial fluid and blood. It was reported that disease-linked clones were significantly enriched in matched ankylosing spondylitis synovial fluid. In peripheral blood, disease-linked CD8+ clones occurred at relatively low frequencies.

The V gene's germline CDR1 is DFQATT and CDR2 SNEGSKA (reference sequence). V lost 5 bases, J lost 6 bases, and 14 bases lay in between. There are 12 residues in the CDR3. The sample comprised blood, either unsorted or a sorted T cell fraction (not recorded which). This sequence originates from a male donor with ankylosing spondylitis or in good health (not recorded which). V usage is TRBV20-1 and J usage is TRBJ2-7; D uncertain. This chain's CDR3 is CSAPSPNFEQYF. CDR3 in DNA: TGCAGTGCTCCCTCCCCCAACTTCGAGCAGTACTTC.